The 22 T cell receptor beta chains below were found in one sample sequenced in a study of blood T cell repertoires in COVID-19. Libraries were prepared by immunoSEQ multiplex PCR; TCRdb keeps only in-frame clonotypes and omits some of them. Among some 220,000 clones, about 85% were seen once, and the ten largest hold approximately 12%. Sequencing input: peripheral blood. The receptor source for this set is a woman between 18 and 30 years old who had recovered from COVID-19.

J is TRBJ2-5 and V is TRBV25-1; D not resolved. There are 16 residues in the CDR3. The V end was cut by 3 bases, the J end by 0 bases, with 14 bases between. From germline, CDR1 is MGHDK and CDR2 SYGVNS. CDR3 sequence: CASSDIKLVNQETQYF. CDR3 nucleotides: TGTGCCAGCAGTGACATTAAACTGGTTAACCAAGAGACCCAGTACTTC.

This rearrangement joins TRBV10-3 to TRBJ1-5; tentative D call: TRBD1 (5 bases). Trimming stripped 0 bases from V and 1 base from J, with 13 bases between. CDR1 is ENHRY, CDR2 SYGVKD, per germline. CDR3 length equals 17 residues. CDR3 in amino acids: CAISESGGRGSNQPQHF. The CDR3 region has the DNA TGTGCCATCAGTGAGTCGGGAGGGAGGGGAAGCAATCAGCCCCAGCATTTT.

The rearrangement uses TRBV11-3 and TRBJ1-3; 10 bases map to TRBD1. The junction had 14 bases not matched to a gene; V was cut back by 6 bases and J by 0 bases. The V gene's germline CDR1 is SGHNT and CDR2 YENEEA. The CDR3 has 19 amino acids. DNA of the CDR3: TGTGCCAGCAGGCCTCCGGGACAGGGGTTATCCCTCTCTGGAAACACCATATATTTT. Protein: CASRPPGQGLSLSGNTIYF.

V gene TRBV3-1 (or the pseudogene TRBV3-2) combines with J gene TRBJ1-1, with D tentatively TRBD1 (5 bases). Trimming cost V 2 bases and J 1 base, with 11 bases left between them. This CDR3 is built from 15 residues. Germline loops: CDR1 LGHDT, CDR2 YNNKEL (reference sequence). The chain's CDR3 is CASSQPRAPNTEAFF. DNA of the CDR3: TGTGCCAGCAGCCAACCCAGGGCCCCGAACACTGAAGCTTTCTTT.

The chain couples TRBV13 to TRBJ2-2, with TRBD2 matching 9 bases. The junction had 6 bases not matched to a gene; V was cut back by 5 bases and J by 5 bases. Germline-derived CDR1 and CDR2 are PRHDT and FYEKMQ (reference sequence). The CDR3 extends over 15 amino acids. The CDR3 region has the DNA TGTGCCAGCAGCACAAGGACTAGCGTTACCGGGGAGCTGTTTTTT. This sequence encodes CASSTRTSVTGELFF.

The J gene is TRBJ2-7, the V gene TRBV6-5; possibly TRBD1 for D (8 bases). Germline loops: CDR1 MNHEY, CDR2 SVGAGI. The V end was cut by 7 bases, the J end by 6 bases, with 19 bases between. This CDR3 is built from 14 residues. CDR3 sequence reads: CASTTAQGGAEQYF. In nucleotides, the CDR3 is TGTGCCAGCACCACGGCACAGGGGGGGGCCGAGCAGTACTTC.

V is TRBV15 and J is TRBJ1-1; D unclear. CDR1 LNHNV and CDR2 YYDKDF come from the germline V gene (reference sequence). V lost 9 bases, J lost 0 bases, and 17 bases lay in between. CDR3 size: 15 residues. CDR3 nucleotide sequence: TGTGCCACGAATGCGGATCGGGGATTGAACACTGAAGCTTTCTTT. It translates to CATNADRGLNTEAFF. Full variable domain (missing parts from reference TRBV15 and TRBJ1-1): DAMVIQNPRYQVTQFGKPVTLSCSQTLNHNVMYWYQQKSSQAPKLLFHYYDKDFNNEADTPDNFQSRRPNTSFCFLDIRSPGLGDTAMYLCATNADRGLNTEAFFGQGTRLTVV.

This clone was observed once. This rearrangement joins TRBV7-3 to TRBJ2-1; 10 bases are a match to TRBD2. Germline trimming cut 4 bases from V and 7 bases from J; bases unmatched to any gene: 4. CDR3 size: 14 residues. Germline V gene lookup returns CDR1 SGHTA and CDR2 FQGTGA. CDR3 nucleotide sequence: TGTGCCAGCAGCTCGAGCGGGAGGGGAAATGAGCAGTTCTTC. It codes for CASSSSGRGNEQFF.

The J gene is TRBJ2-2, the V gene TRBV9; 7 bases map to TRBD1. Germline trimming cut 4 bases from V and 5 bases from J; bases unmatched to any gene: 5. Germline V gives CDR1 SGDLS, CDR2 YYNGEE. The CDR3 runs 14 residues. The CDR3 DNA sequence: TGTGCCAGCAGCCCCCGACAGGGTACCGGGGAGCTGTTTTTT. This translates into CASSPRQGTGELFF.

The J gene is TRBJ1-1, the V gene TRBV28, with 7 bases lining up with TRBD1. The V gene end was trimmed by 3 bases and the J gene end by 5 bases; junction bases not matched to a gene: 6. Germline V CDR1 and CDR2: MDHEN, SYDVKM. The CDR3 is 14 residues long. In nucleotides, the CDR3 is TGTGCCAGCAGTTTCCCTCGGACAGGTACTGAAGCTTTCTTT. Amino acids: CASSFPRTGTEAFF.

Note on this clone: Compared with germline, one end of the junction differs, possibly owing to a read error. The chain recombines TRBV12-3 or TRBV12-4 with TRBJ1-3, with 10 bases lining up with TRBD1. The CDR3 runs 11 residues. DNA of the CDR3: TGTGCCAGCAGTTCCCGGGACAGGGGTATTTTT. This translates into CASSSRDRGIF.

Only a few counts were recorded for this clone. The rearrangement links TRBV6-5 to TRBJ2-7; D is perhaps TRBD2 (6 bases). The CDR3 totals 13 residues. Germline CDR1 MNHEY, CDR2 SVGAGI. With 8 bases removed from V and 1 base from J, the gap between germline ends came to 12 bases. DNA of the CDR3: TGTGCCAGCGTCCGGGACTCGTCCTACGAGCAGTACTTC. Protein sequence: CASVRDSSYEQYF.

This sequence joins TRBV24-1 and TRBJ2-1, with 11 bases matching TRBD2. The germline gives CDR1 KGHDR, CDR2 SFDVKD. V dropped 6 bases and J dropped 6; count of bases not matched to a gene: 9. This CDR3 is built from 16 residues. The chain's CDR3 is CATSFQETSGANEQFF. In DNA form, the CDR3 reads TGTGCCACCAGTTTCCAGGAGACTAGCGGGGCCAATGAGCAGTTCTTC.

The chain joins TRBV7-6 to TRBJ2-2; D ambiguous. V lost 1 base to trimming and J lost 0 bases, with 12 bases between them. The CDR3 sequence is 17 residues long. Germline CDR1 reads SGHVS; CDR2 reads FNYEAQ. The CDR3 region is CASSLVVGAPNTGELFF. CDR3 nucleotide sequence: TGTGCCAGCAGCTTAGTTGTCGGAGCCCCGAACACCGGGGAGCTGTTTTTT.

J is TRBJ2-3 and V is TRBV11-2; TRBD1 matches at 9 bases. The CDR3 consists of 16 residues. Germline trimming cut 3 bases from V and 3 bases from J; bases unmatched to any gene: 7. The germline CDR1 and CDR2 sequences are SGHAT and FQNNGV. For the CDR3, the DNA is TGTGCCAGCAGCTTCCGGGACAGGGTATTTACAGATACGCAGTATTTT. It specifies CASSFRDRVFTDTQYF.

The gene calls are TRBV29-1 and TRBJ1-2; D gene ambiguous. The V end lost 0 bases, the J end lost 8 bases, and 13 bases lay between the germline ends. This CDR3 has 13 amino acids. Per the germline V gene, CDR1 is SQVTM and CDR2 is ANQGSEA. The CDR3, as DNA: TGCAGCGTTGAAGATCGGCGGAGTGGGGGCTACACCTTC. Translating gives CSVEDRRSGGYTF.

The rearrangement links TRBV7-3 to TRBJ2-1, with 7 bases matching TRBD2. CDR1 and CDR2 from the germline V gene are SGHTA and FQGTGA. The CDR3 is 13 amino acids. V dropped 2 bases and J dropped 6; count of bases not matched to a gene: 1. The CDR3 reads CASSLLAANEQFF. The CDR3 DNA sequence: TGTGCCAGCAGCTTACTAGCGGCCAATGAGCAGTTCTTC.

This rearrangement joins TRBV30 to TRBJ2-1; 14 nucleotides match TRBD2. J lost 3 bases, V lost 4 bases, and 17 bases had no gene match. Germline V gene lookup returns CDR1 GTSNPN and CDR2 SVGIG (reference sequence). CDR3 size: 20 residues. CDR3: CAWIWGPGLAGGIYYNEQFF. In DNA, the CDR3 is TGTGCCTGGATCTGGGGCCCCGGACTAGCGGGAGGTATATACTACAATGAGCAGTTCTTC.

This chain uses TRBV6-5 with TRBJ2-3; 13 bases are a match to TRBD2. Germline CDR1 reads MNHEY; CDR2 reads SVGAGI. V lost 5 bases and J lost 4; bases outside the gene matches: 3. This CDR3 contains 15 residues. The CDR3 nucleotides read TGTGCCAGCAGTCGGACTAGCGGGAGCGCAGATACGCAGTATTTT. Protein product: CASSRTSGSADTQYF.

CDR3 sequence (DNA): TGTGCCAGCAGCGGACTAGCGGGAGTCAATGAGCAGTTCTTC. Translated, it gives CASSGLAGVNEQFF. The chain has TRBV7-3 and TRBJ2-1; 13 bases fit TRBD2. The CDR3 runs 14 residues. CDR1 and CDR2 from the germline V gene are SGHTA and FQGTGA. Unmatched junction bases numbered 1, after V lost 5 bases and J lost 6 bases.

The rearrangement joins TRBV27 to TRBJ1-4; tentatively, D is TRBD1 (5 bases). Germline lookup yields CDR1 MNHEY and CDR2 SMNVEV (reference sequence). The CDR3 has 16 residues. V was clipped by 2 bases and J by 2 bases, with 12 bases between them. The CDR3 bases are TGTGCCAGCAGTTTACGGGCGGGGGGGACTAATGAAAAACTGTTTTTT. Protein sequence: CASSLRAGGTNEKLFF.

This chain links TRBV4-3 with TRBJ2-5; a weak D match, TRBD2 (5 bases). Trimming took 0 bases from V and 4 from J, leaving 18 bases between them. Germline V gene data show CDR1 as LGHNA and CDR2 as YSLEER. CDR3 length equals 17 residues. CDR3 bases: TGCGCCAGCAGCCAAGATCTCTTAGTTGCGGGTCGAGAGACCCAGTACTTC. Amino acid sequence: CASSQDLLVAGRETQYF.